The entry below describes one T cell receptor (beta chain). Its antigen is not known. MiXCR was run by TCRdb on the 5' RACE reads, yielding one entry per CDR3 protein. The sample has fewer than 40,000 distinct CDR3 sequences, around 22% seen once. Study-level points and caveats: Tumor memory CD4+ T cell TCR gene usage was found to cluster with blood and lymph node memory CD4+ cells and with lymph node naive CD4+ cells.

The source of this sequence is a female donor with breast cancer. Sequenced input: memory CD4+ T cells sorted from blood. Subset described: memory CD4+ T cells, CD4+CD45RO+CD25-.

The CDR3: CATSIAGSYNEQFF. The CDR3 DNA is TGTGCTACTTCAATAGCGGGATCCTACAATGAGCAGTTCTTC. The chain combines TRBV6-5 with TRBJ2-1; 8 positions agree with TRBD2. The CDR3 consists of 14 residues. From germline, CDR1 is MNHEY and CDR2 SVGAGI.